What follows are 26 T cell receptor beta chains derived from one specimen sequenced in a study of cytomegalovirus exposure and HLA in healthy donors. PCR amplification relied on 60 Vbeta primers (plus 13 Jbeta primers). Libraries were prepared by immunoSEQ multiplex PCR; TCRdb keeps only in-frame clonotypes and omits some of them. In the table there are tens of thousands of clones, around 79% of which are singletons. The sequencing input was PBMCs. All receptors derive from a male donor in good health and CMV-seropositive.

V and J are TRBV6-5 and TRBJ2-7; TRBD1 aligns across 9 bases. Germline V gene lookup returns CDR1 MNHEY and CDR2 SVGAGI. The CDR3 is 15 amino acids. The V and J ends lost 2 bases and 2 bases, in that order; junction bases with no gene match: 4. CDR3 bases: TGTGCCAGCAGTTACATAACAGGGGGCACCTACGAGCAGTACTTC. This codes for CASSYITGGTYEQYF.

The chain uses TRBV7-9 and TRBJ2-1; 8 bases are a match to TRBD2. Germline CDR1 reads SEHNR; CDR2 reads FQNEAQ (reference sequence). V trimming: 3 bases; J trimming: 8 bases; junction bases outside the gene matches: 6. The CDR3 covers 14 residues. The CDR3, as DNA: TGTGCCAGCAGCTTCCCGGGACTAGGGGATGAGCAGTTCTTC. This gives the protein CASSFPGLGDEQFF.

This clone showed up just once. The V call is TRBV27, the J call TRBJ2-1; 7 bases match TRBD1. J was trimmed by 5 bases and V by 1 base; bases with no gene match: 5. The V gene's germline CDR1 is MNHEY and CDR2 SMNVEV (reference sequence). The CDR3 runs 15 residues. CDR3 in amino acids: CASSLWTGANNEQFF. CDR3 in DNA: TGTGCCAGCAGTTTATGGACAGGAGCGAACAATGAGCAGTTCTTC.

The chain combines TRBV6-6 with TRBJ2-7; no clear D. The CDR3 has 13 amino acids. With 2 bases removed from V and 4 bases from J, the gap between germline ends came to 9 bases. CDR1 and CDR2 (germline): MNHNY, SVGAGI (reference sequence). CDR3 DNA: TGTGCCAGCAGTTACGCGACACTTTACGAGCAGTACTTC. As protein: CASSYATLYEQYF.

V and J are TRBV5-1 and TRBJ1-2; D is possibly TRBD1 (5 bases). Trimming shortened V by 0 bases and J by 1 base, and 13 bases separated the two germline ends. This CDR3 region has 16 residues. Looked up from germline, CDR1 is SGHRS and CDR2 is YFSETQ. The CDR3 sequence is CASSLVLWGINYGYTF. The CDR3 coding sequence is TGCGCCAGCAGCTTGGTTCTCTGGGGCATTAACTATGGCTACACCTTC.

The CDR3 sequence: CASSLQGEPYNEQFF. The CDR3 DNA sequence: TGCGCCAGCAGCTTGCAGGGCGAACCCTACAATGAGCAGTTCTTC. The chain links TRBV5-1 to TRBJ2-1, with D perhaps TRBD1 (5 bases). Germline CDR1 is SGHRS and CDR2 is YFSETQ. Between the trimmed V and J ends, which lost 1 base and 2 bases, there was a span of 10 bases. This CDR3 comprises 15 residues.

This clone has more than one count but fewer than ten. Sequence at one end of the junction differs from germline and may be a read error. CDR3: CASSQDRTGPLNF. CDR3 nucleotide sequence: TGCGCCAGCAGCCAAGATCGGACAGGACCCTTGAACTTC. V is TRBV4-1 and J is TRBJ2-7, with TRBD1 identical over 7 bases. The CDR3 has 13 residues. CDR1 is MGHRA and CDR2 is YSYEKL in the germline V gene.

The chain is built from TRBV27 and TRBJ2-7, with a possible D match to TRBD1 (6 bases). The CDR3 contains 14 residues. The ends were cut back, 0 bases at V and 6 bases at J, with 12 bases in the middle. Per germline, CDR1 MNHEY and CDR2 SMNVEV (reference sequence). CDR3 sequence reads: CASSLSDRPVEQYF. CDR3 DNA: TGTGCCAGCAGTTTATCGGACAGACCCGTCGAGCAGTACTTC.

This clone has a single count. This rearrangement joins TRBV6-1 to TRBJ2-6, with D uncertain. The CDR3 has 14 residues. Per the germline V gene, CDR1 is MNHNS and CDR2 is SASEGT. V lost 7 bases to trimming and J lost 0 bases, with 7 bases between them. CDR3 sequence: CASTSYSGANVLTF. DNA of the CDR3: TGTGCCAGCACCAGTTACTCTGGGGCCAACGTCCTGACTTTC.

CDR3 residues: CASSFTGWVNEQFF. CDR3 in DNA: TGTGCCAGTTCATTCACAGGGTGGGTCAATGAGCAGTTCTTC. The chain is built from TRBV19 and TRBJ2-1; D possibly corresponds to TRBD1 (6 bases). The CDR3 is 14 residues long. Deletions cut 8 bases from V and 6 bases from J, with 17 bases between. Germline CDR1 LNHDA, CDR2 SQIVND (reference sequence). The full variable domain, with the rest looked up from reference TRBV19 and TRBJ2-1, is DGGITQSPKYLFRKEGQNVTLSCEQNLNHDAMYWYRQDPGQGLRLIYYSQIVNDFQKGDIAEGYSVSREKKESFPLTVTSAQKNPTAFYLCASSFTGWVNEQFFGPGTRLTVL.

The chain joins TRBV13 to TRBJ2-1; TRBD2 is a possible D gene (7 bases). V gave up 7 bases and J gave up 6 bases, with 16 bases separating them. The length of the CDR3 is 14 residues. Germline V lookup: CDR1 PRHDT, CDR2 FYEKMQ (reference sequence). The CDR3 sequence is CASTLRGGRNEQFF. CDR3 bases: TGTGCCAGCACCCTAAGGGGGGGGCGCAATGAGCAGTTCTTC. Looking up the rest from reference TRBV13 and TRBJ2-1 gives the full variable domain: AAGVIQSPRHLIKEKRETATLKCYPIPRHDTVYWYQQGPGQDPQFLISFYEKMQSDKGSIPDRFSAQQFSDYHSELNMSSLELGDSALYFCASTLRGGRNEQFFGPGTRLTVL.

The chain employs TRBV19 and TRBJ1-1, with 7 bases identical to TRBD1. The CDR3 is made up of 15 amino acids. The germline gives CDR1 LNHDA, CDR2 SQIVND (reference sequence). V shed 5 bases and J 1 base; nucleotides not matched to a gene: 7. CDR3 region: CASSGTVHGNTEAFF. The CDR3 nucleotides read TGTGCCAGTAGTGGGACAGTTCATGGGAACACTGAAGCTTTCTTT.

The chain uses TRBV11-2 and TRBJ1-1; a possible D gene is TRBD1 (5 bases). Germline CDR1 reads SGHAT; CDR2 reads FQNNGV. The CDR3 sequence is 14 residues long. The V gene lost 0 bases and the J gene lost 7 bases, with 12 bases spanning the gap. The CDR3 DNA sequence: TGTGCCAGCAGCTTAGACCCCGCGGGGGTTGAAGCTTTCTTT. Translation gives CASSLDPAGVEAFF.

This clone appeared once. V usage is TRBV7-2 and J usage is TRBJ2-7; a possible D gene is TRBD1 (6 bases). The CDR3 is made up of 16 amino acids. Trimming pared 2 bases from V and 3 bases from J, leaving 17 bases between. The V gene's germline CDR1 is SGHTA and CDR2 FQGNSA. This CDR3 is CASSLSGTGHSYEQYF. The CDR3 nucleotides read TGTGCCAGCAGCTTATCAGGAACAGGGCATAGCTACGAGCAGTACTTC.

CDR3 protein: CASSGQGGYGYTF. Written as DNA, the CDR3 is TGTGCCAGTAGTGGACAGGGTGGCTATGGCTACACCTTC. The chain is built from TRBV19 and TRBJ1-2; 8 positions match TRBD1. After removal of 5 bases from V and 4 bases from J, the junction contained 3 bases not matched to a gene. The CDR3 has 13 residues. Germline assignment: CDR1 LNHDA and CDR2 SQIVND (reference sequence).

The chain combines TRBV7-2 with TRBJ1-1; D is perhaps TRBD1 (5 bases). V lost 5 bases and J 4 bases, leaving 17 bases between the germline ends. The CDR3 runs 15 residues. CDR1 SGHTA and CDR2 FQGNSA come from the germline V gene. CDR3 loop: CASSPRSQGGTEAFF. The CDR3 DNA follows: TGTGCCAGCAGCCCTCGGTCGCAGGGCGGCACTGAAGCTTTCTTT.

The chain's CDR3 is CASSETRGQPQHF. CDR3 DNA sequence: TGTGCCAGCAGTGAAACCAGGGGTCAGCCCCAGCATTTT. V usage is TRBV2 and J usage is TRBJ1-5; D perhaps matches TRBD1 (6 bases). Germline V gives CDR1 SNHLY, CDR2 FYNNEI. This CDR3 is 13 amino acids long. Trimming shortened V by 2 bases and J by 6 bases, and 8 bases separated the two germline ends.

The chain couples TRBV6-5 to TRBJ2-1, with 7 bases identical to TRBD1. The CDR3 totals 16 residues. V trimming: 2 bases; J trimming: 2 bases; junction bases outside the gene matches: 6. The germline V gene encodes CDR1 MNHEY and CDR2 SVGAGI. The CDR3 coding sequence is TGTGCCAGCAGTTACAGGGGGCCCCCAACCTACAATGAGCAGTTCTTC. Amino acids: CASSYRGPPTYNEQFF.

This clone appeared once. The chain recombines TRBV18 with TRBJ2-1; D is unresolved. Germline-derived CDR1 and CDR2 are KGHSH and LQKENI. V was trimmed by 6 bases and J by 7 bases, leaving 10 bases between them. The CDR3 has 12 residues. In DNA, the CDR3 is TGTGCCAGCTCCGAAACAATAAATGAGCAGTTCTTC. This encodes CASSETINEQFF.

This sequence joins TRBV6-5 and TRBJ2-7; unclear D gene. CDR3 length: 15 residues. Germline CDR1 reads MNHEY; CDR2 reads SVGAGI. Trimming stripped 2 bases from V and 2 bases from J, with 13 bases between. CDR3 protein: CASSYEPGLAYEQYF. The CDR3 DNA sequence: TGTGCCAGCAGTTACGAGCCGGGTCTAGCCTACGAGCAGTACTTC.

The chain couples TRBV5-7 to TRBJ1-4; D is uncertain. TRBV5-7 is an ORF for which the function is uncertain. Deletions cut 7 bases from V and 0 bases from J, with 16 bases between. The CDR3 spans 16 residues. As DNA, the CDR3 is TGTGCCAGCTCGGCCGTCCGGGGAGCAACTAATGAAAAACTGTTTTTT. Residues: CASSAVRGATNEKLFF.

V and J are TRBV19 and TRBJ1-2; 8 positions agree with TRBD1. This CDR3 contains 15 residues. Germline V gives CDR1 LNHDA, CDR2 SQIVND (reference sequence). V lost 3 bases and J lost 8; bases outside the gene matches: 11. CDR3 amino acids: CASSINPQGARGYTF. The CDR3 DNA is TGTGCCAGTAGTATTAACCCGCAGGGGGCGCGCGGCTACACCTTC.

The genes are TRBV6-4 and TRBJ2-3; 10 nucleotides line up with TRBD2. Germline V gene lookup returns CDR1 MRHNA and CDR2 SNTAGT. The trim removed 3 bases at V and 1 base at J, leaving 1 base unmatched. The CDR3 is 15 amino acids. CDR3 coding DNA: TGTGCCAGCAGTGAGGGGACTAGCGGCACAGATACGCAGTATTTT. Protein sequence: CASSEGTSGTDTQYF.

CDR3 sequence reads: CASSWGTSGSTYEQYF. The DNA of the CDR3 is TGCGCCAGCAGCTGGGGGACTAGCGGGAGTACCTACGAGCAGTACTTC. This rearrangement joins TRBV5-1 to TRBJ2-7, with 14 bases matching TRBD2. This CDR3 has 16 amino acids. Germline CDR1 and CDR2: SGHRS and YFSETQ. Trimming cost V 3 bases and J 2 bases; bases outside gene matches: 4.

The chain uses TRBV14 and TRBJ1-4; 9 nucleotides agree with TRBD1. The V gene end was trimmed by 2 bases and the J gene end by 2 bases; junction bases not matched to a gene: 6. CDR3 size: 17 residues. Germline V gene lookup returns CDR1 SGHDN and CDR2 FVKESK. The CDR3 spells CASSQYVGQGTNEKLFF. Written as DNA, the CDR3 is TGTGCCAGCAGCCAATACGTGGGACAGGGTACTAATGAAAAACTGTTTTTT.

The V gene is TRBV4-3, the J gene TRBJ1-5; D is unresolved. The CDR3 is 18 residues long. Germline CDR1 reads LGHNA; CDR2 reads YSLEER. With 3 bases removed from V and 0 bases from J, the gap between germline ends came to 18 bases. CDR3 DNA sequence: TGCGCCAGCAGCCAGGCCTACGTGGTAGCCGATAGCAATCAGCCCCAGCATTTT. Residues: CASSQAYVVADSNQPQHF.